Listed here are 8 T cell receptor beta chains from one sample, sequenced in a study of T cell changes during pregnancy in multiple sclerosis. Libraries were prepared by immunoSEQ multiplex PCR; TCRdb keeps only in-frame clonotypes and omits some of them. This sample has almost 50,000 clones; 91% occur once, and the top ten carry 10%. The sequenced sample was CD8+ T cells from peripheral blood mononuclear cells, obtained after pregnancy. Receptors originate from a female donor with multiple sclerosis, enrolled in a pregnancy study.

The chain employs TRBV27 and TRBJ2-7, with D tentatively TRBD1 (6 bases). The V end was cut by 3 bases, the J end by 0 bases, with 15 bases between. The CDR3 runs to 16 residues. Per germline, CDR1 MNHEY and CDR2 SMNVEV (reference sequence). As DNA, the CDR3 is TGTGCCAGCAGTTTTTCGACAGGTGAGAGCTCCTACGAGCAGTACTTC. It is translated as CASSFSTGESSYEQYF.

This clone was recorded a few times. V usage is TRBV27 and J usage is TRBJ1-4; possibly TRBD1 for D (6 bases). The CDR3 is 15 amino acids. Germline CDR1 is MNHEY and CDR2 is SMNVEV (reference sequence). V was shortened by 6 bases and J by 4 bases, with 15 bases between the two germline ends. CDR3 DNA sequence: TGTGCCAGCAGCCGAGCCGGACAGCATAATGAAAAACTGTTTTTT. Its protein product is CASSRAGQHNEKLFF.

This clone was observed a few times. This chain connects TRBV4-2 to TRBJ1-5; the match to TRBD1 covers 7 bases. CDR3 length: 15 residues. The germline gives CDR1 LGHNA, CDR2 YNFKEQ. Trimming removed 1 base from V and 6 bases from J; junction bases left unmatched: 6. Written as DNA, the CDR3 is TGTGCCAGCAGCCAAGGACAGGGCCAAGGTCAGCCCCAGCATTTT. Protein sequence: CASSQGQGQGQPQHF.

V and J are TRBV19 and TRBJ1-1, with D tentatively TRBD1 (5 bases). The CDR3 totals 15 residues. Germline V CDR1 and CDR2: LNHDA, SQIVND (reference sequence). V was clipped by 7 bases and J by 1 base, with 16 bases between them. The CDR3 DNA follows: TGTGCCAGTACCGACTGGGGGACTGGGAACACTGAAGCTTTCTTT. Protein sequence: CASTDWGTGNTEAFF.

This CDR3 reads CATKPGTGNQPQHF. CDR3 bases: TGTGCCACCAAACCCGGGACAGGGAATCAGCCCCAGCATTTT. The rearrangement joins TRBV6-5 to TRBJ1-5, with 9 bases lining up with TRBD1. The V segment lost 10 bases and the J segment 4 bases; nucleotides outside the gene matches: 8. Germline V lookup: CDR1 MNHEY, CDR2 SVGAGI. The CDR3 contains 14 residues.

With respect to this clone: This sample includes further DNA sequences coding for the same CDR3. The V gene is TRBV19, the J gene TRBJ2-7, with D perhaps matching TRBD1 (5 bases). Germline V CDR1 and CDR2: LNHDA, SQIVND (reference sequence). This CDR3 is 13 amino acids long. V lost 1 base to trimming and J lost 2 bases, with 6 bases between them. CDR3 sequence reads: CASSIGTTYEQYF. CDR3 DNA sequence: TGTGCCAGTAGTATAGGGACAACCTACGAGCAGTACTTC.

DNA for the CDR3: TGTGCCAGCAGCTTCGGGGGGGATTATGAGCAGTACTTC. It codes for CASSFGGDYEQYF. This chain uses TRBV7-9 with TRBJ2-7; the match to TRBD2 covers 8 bases. There are 13 residues in the CDR3. The junction had 5 bases not matched to a gene; V was cut back by 3 bases and J by 7 bases. CDR1 is SEHNR, CDR2 FQNEAQ, per germline (reference sequence).

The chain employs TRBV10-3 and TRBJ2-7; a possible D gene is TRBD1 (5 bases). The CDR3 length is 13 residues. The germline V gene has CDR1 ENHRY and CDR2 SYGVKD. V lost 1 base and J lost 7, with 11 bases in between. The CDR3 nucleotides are TGTGCCATCAGTGAGTACTCAGGGAAGGAGCAGTACTTC. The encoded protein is CAISEYSGKEQYF.